The 10 T cell receptor beta chains below all came from one sample that was sequenced in a study of tumor-infiltrating lymphocytes in localized non-small cell lung cancer. Here immunoSEQ multiplex PCR was the method, and the copy in TCRdb shows in-frame clones only, minus some. The sample lists 12,000 or so clones, 84% occurring once. The sample was lung tumor tissue. These receptors were collected from a human donor with non-small cell lung cancer.

The chain employs TRBV21-1 and TRBJ1-2; TRBD1 is the table's D call and was not checked against the DNA. TRBV21-1 corresponds to a pseudogene. This CDR3 region has 15 residues. CDR3 DNA sequence: TGTGCCAGCAGCAAAAATAGTCCAGGGTCGCGTGGCTACACCTTC. It is translated as CASSKNSPGSRGYTF.

This rearrangement joins TRBV19 to TRBJ2-1; 10 bases match TRBD1. The CDR3 consists of 18 residues. V lost 3 bases, J lost 0 bases, and 8 bases stayed unmatched. The germline gives CDR1 LNHDA, CDR2 SQIVND (reference sequence). The CDR3 is CASSIVGTGVSSYNEQFF. The CDR3 bases are TGTGCCAGTAGTATCGTCGGGACAGGGGTGAGCTCCTACAATGAGCAGTTCTTC.

This sequence joins TRBV6-6 and TRBJ2-7, with 10 bases matching TRBD1. This CDR3 is 14 amino acids long. The junction had 9 bases not matched to a gene; V was cut back by 10 bases and J by 3 bases. From germline, CDR1 is MNHNY and CDR2 SVGAGI (reference sequence). The CDR3 region has the DNA TGTGCCACCTCAGGACAGGGGGTCGTCTACGAGCAGTACTTC. Translated, it gives CATSGQGVVYEQYF.

This chain uses TRBV6-6 with TRBJ2-2; weak D call: TRBD2 (7 bases). The germline gives CDR1 MNHNY, CDR2 SVGAGI (reference sequence). CDR3 length: 15 residues. V shed 9 bases and J shed 4 bases, with 18 bases lying between them. The CDR3: CASLYAGAGTGELFF. CDR3 DNA: TGTGCCAGTCTATATGCGGGGGCGGGCACCGGGGAGCTGTTTTTT.

The CDR3: CASSVQGAHSGANVLTF. The CDR3, as DNA: TGTGCCAGCAGTGTTCAGGGGGCCCACTCTGGGGCCAACGTCCTGACTTTC. The rearrangement uses TRBV6-4 and TRBJ2-6; the match to TRBD1 covers 8 bases. Trimming took 4 bases from V and 0 from J; bases not matched to a gene: 5. The CDR3 has 17 residues. CDR1 is MRHNA and CDR2 is SNTAGT in the germline V gene.

This chain connects TRBV10-3 to TRBJ2-5, with TRBD1 matching over 7 bases. The CDR3 extends over 13 amino acids. V shed 3 bases, J shed 5 bases, and the junction held 3 bases outside the gene matches. Germline-derived CDR1 and CDR2 are ENHRY and SYGVKD. The CDR3 coding sequence is TGTGCCATCAGTGAAAGGGGGCGTGAGACCCAGTACTTC. This gives the protein CAISERGRETQYF.

This sequence joins TRBV10-3 and TRBJ2-5, with unresolved D. CDR3 length: 13 amino acids. Deletions cut 4 bases from V and 9 bases from J, with 15 bases between. Germline V lookup: CDR1 ENHRY, CDR2 SYGVKD. The CDR3 loop reads CAISGDRLGAQYF. CDR3 DNA sequence: TGTGCCATCAGTGGTGATCGGCTTGGGGCCCAGTACTTC.

The genes are TRBV7-9 and TRBJ2-7; either TRBD1 or TRBD2 may supply D (5 bases each). Trimming removed 9 bases at V and 1 base at J, with 10 bases between. The germline V gene encodes CDR1 SEHNR and CDR2 FQNEAQ (reference sequence). This CDR3 contains 12 residues. This CDR3 reads CASGDGSYEQYF. As DNA, the CDR3 is TGTGCCAGTGGGGACGGGTCCTACGAGCAGTACTTC. Using reference TRBV7-9 and TRBJ2-7 for the parts outside the CDR3, the full variable domain is DTGVSQNPRHKITKRGQNVTFRCDPISEHNRLYWYRQTLGQGPEFLTYFQNEAQLEKSRLLSDRFSAERPKGSFSTLEIQRTEQGDSAMYLCASGDGSYEQYFGPGTRLTVT.

The genes are TRBV27 and TRBJ2-7; TRBD2 aligns across 9 bases. CDR3 length equals 15 residues. V lost 7 bases to trimming and J lost 5 bases; unmatched junction nucleotides: 12. CDR1 and CDR2 (germline): MNHEY, SMNVEV (reference sequence). Written as DNA, the CDR3 is TGTGCCAGCACCACCCGGCGGGGGGGAAGCGACGAGCAGTACTTC. This sequence encodes CASTTRRGGSDEQYF.

This CDR3 reads CASSSGLVEGANEKLFF. CDR3 nucleotides: TGTGCCAGCTCGTCCGGATTGGTGGAAGGGGCTAATGAAAAACTGTTTTTT. The V and J genes are TRBV18 and TRBJ1-4, with D perhaps matching TRBD1 (5 bases). Per the germline V gene, CDR1 is KGHSH and CDR2 is LQKENI. V was shortened by 6 bases and J by 3 bases, with 20 bases between the two germline ends. The CDR3 has 17 residues.